The T cell receptor beta chain under discussion was sequenced for a study of tissue T cells after allogeneic stem cell transplantation. This clone was seen only a few times. The antigen is unknown. Germline and genes: mouse. Sequencing of TCRbeta CDR3 at survey depth gave sequences and template counts. The data were produced by immunoSEQ multiplex PCR, yet TCRdb's version contains in-frame clones alone and is incomplete. This table has 15,000 to 20,000 clones, roughly 70% appearing once. Regarding the study as a whole: Within patients, tissue anatomy strongly shaped TCR repertoire composition.

This TCR came from a female BALB/c mouse in good health. MHC haplotype: H2-d. The sequencing input was spleen.

Partial CDR3 DNA: TGTGCCTGGAGTACAGGGGACTATGAACAGTAC. Translating it yields CAWSTGDYEQY. The whole CDR3 protein is CAWSTGDYEQYF. V usage is TRBV31 and J usage is TRBJ2-7, with 7 bases aligning to TRBD1. The read is 1 residue too short to cover the CDR3 end, so that end is filled in from the germline J gene. After removal of 2 bases from V and 3 bases from J, the junction contained 1 base not matched to a gene. Germline loops: CDR1 GKSSPN, CDR2 SITVG. The CDR3 is 12 amino acids.